The rows below give T cell receptor beta chains drawn from one sample of a study of control samples from healthy donors and cancer patients. The method was immunoSEQ multiplex PCR; TCRdb's version includes in-frame clones alone and lacks a portion of them. The sample lists hundreds of thousands of clones, about nine tenths occurring once. The specimen was PBMCs. The receptors originated from a man in his forties with head and neck cancer. CDR3s include the opening cysteine and the closing phenylalanine or tryptophan. The order of the fields is J gene, D gene, clone size, V gene, CDR3 DNA, CDR3 protein. The D gene is left open where the match is weak. The listing skips clone size in some rows; elsewhere it reads once, few, many or a size class.

TRBJ2-1 NA NA TRBV5-1 TGCGCCAGCAGCTTGGGACTAGGCTTTGAGGAGCAGTTCTTC CASSLGLGFEEQFF
TRBJ2-2 TRBD1 NA TRBV29-1 TGCAGCGTTTCCCGTCGGCAGGGGGCAGGCACCGGGGAGCTGTTTTTT CSVSRRQGAGTGELFF
TRBJ1-4 TRBD1 NA TRBV27 TGTGCCAGCAGTTTAAACGGACAGGGCCGTAATGAAAAACTGTTTTTT CASSLNGQGRNEKLFF
TRBJ1-3 NA NA TRBV3-1/TRBV3-2 TGTGCCAGCAGCCTTCGACTCAACTCTGGAAACACCATATATTTT CASSLRLNSGNTIYF
TRBJ1-2 NA NA TRBV24-1 TGTGCCACCGGGAACTTCGGGGACTACACCTTC CATGNFGDYTF
TRBJ1-4 NA NA TRBV7-9 TGTGCCAGCAGCCATACGGGGGTGGATACCCTTTTT CASSHTGVDTLF
TRBJ1-2 TRBD1 NA TRBV28 TGTGCCAGCTCGGACAGGGCTTATGGCTACACCTTC CASSDRAYGYTF
TRBJ2-5 NA once TRBV27 TGTGCCAGCAGTTTATGGCATCAAGAGACCCAGTACTTC CASSLWHQETQYF
TRBJ2-1 NA NA TRBV19 TGTGCCAGTAGTATTCCCGGGGGATCCTACAATGAGCAGTTCTTC CASSIPGGSYNEQFF
TRBJ1-5 NA NA TRBV4-1 TGCGCCAGCAGCCAGCACAGTCAGGGGCCCCAGCATTTT CASSQHSQGPQHF
TRBJ1-1 NA NA TRBV6-2/TRBV6-3 TGTGCCAGCACCCCGGGTACTGAAGCTTTCTTT CASTPGTEAFF
TRBJ2-6 NA NA TRBV6-6 TGTGCCAGCAGTCGATCTAAGGGGGGCTCTGGGGCCAACGTCCTGACTTTC CASSRSKGGSGANVLTF
TRBJ1-1 TRBD1 NA TRBV5-6 TGTGCCAGCAGCCCCAGGGGGGTATCTATGGACACTGAAGCTTTCTTT CASSPRGVSMDTEAFF
TRBJ1-1 NA NA TRBV5-1 TGCGCCAGCAGCTTGGCCAATTTGGACACTGAAGCTTTCTTT CASSLANLDTEAFF
TRBJ1-4 TRBD1 NA TRBV4-3 TGCGCCAGCAGCCAAGATCGGAACAGGGGAGAGGAGGATGAAAAACTGTTTTTT CASSQDRNRGEEDEKLFF
TRBJ1-5 NA NA TRBV4-1 TGCGCCAGCAGCCCGTGGCCGGGGGGAAGCAATCAGCCCCAGCATTTT CASSPWPGGSNQPQHF
TRBJ1-3 NA NA TRBV9 TGTGCCAGCAGCGCCTCAGGGAGGGGAACTGGAAACACCATATATTTT CASSASGRGTGNTIYF
TRBJ1-3 TRBD1 NA TRBV11-2 TGTGCCAGCAGCTTAAGGGGGCAGTCAGGAAACACCATATATTTT CASSLRGQSGNTIYF
TRBJ2-5 TRBD1 NA TRBV11-2 TGTGCCAGCAGCTTAGATCGGGCAGGGGGCGAGACCCAGTACTTC CASSLDRAGGETQYF
TRBJ1-1 NA once TRBV4-2 TGTGCCAGCAGCCAAGAGAGGGGCAGGCGGGACACTGAAGCTTTCTTT CASSQERGRRDTEAFF